This TCR beta chain was captured in a study of glioma-infiltrating T cells after dendritic cell vaccination. Overall study findings and caveats: Longer survival after dendritic cell vaccination followed higher pretreatment TIL content.

Documented time point: after dendritic cell vaccination, including at tumor progression/relapse. Selection required adequate fresh-frozen tumor tissue plus more than two years' survival data. Primers: 60 V beta forward and 13 J beta reverse. Clones were sequenced by immunoSEQ multiplex PCR, and TCRdb holds only the in-frame ones, with some missing. The sample carries 72,000 or so clones, around 86% recorded once. This clone occurred once. Its antigen remains unidentified. The CDR3 has 14 residues. Deletions cut 4 bases from V and 0 bases from J, with 6 bases between. Per the germline V gene, CDR1 is LNHDA and CDR2 is SQIVND (reference sequence).

The source is a human donor with glioblastoma. The sample consisted of blood, taken after dendritic cell vaccination. The J gene is TRBJ2-2, the V gene TRBV19; TRBD1 might be the D (6 bases). Here the CDR3 reads CASSNRANTGELFF. In DNA, the CDR3 is TGTGCCAGTAGTAACAGGGCGAACACCGGGGAGCTGTTTTTT. Supplemented by reference TRBV19 and TRBJ2-2, the full variable domain reads DGGITQSPKYLFRKEGQNVTLSCEQNLNHDAMYWYRQDPGQGLRLIYYSQIVNDFQKGDIAEGYSVSREKKESFPLTVTSAQKNPTAFYLCASSNRANTGELFFGEGSRLTVL.